What follows are 32 T cell receptor beta chains derived from one specimen sequenced in a study of beta chain features in type 1 diabetes. Since all of the isolated RNA was reverse transcribed, expressed TCRB transcripts were what got sequenced. The data were produced by immunoSEQ multiplex PCR, yet TCRdb's version contains in-frame clones alone and is incomplete. Of 330,000 or so clones listed, 12% to 15% are singletons. The sample consisted of central memory CD4+ T cells from blood. The receptors were gathered from a man aged 30 to 45 in good health.

This chain joins TRBV4-1 and TRBJ2-3; D is unresolved. V lost 0 bases and J lost 1, with 8 bases in between. The CDR3 length is 15 residues. Germline V gene lookup returns CDR1 MGHRA and CDR2 YSYEKL. The CDR3 coding sequence is TGCGCCAGCAGCCAAGAGGAGTGGGGCACAGATACGCAGTATTTT. This codes for CASSQEEWGTDTQYF.

This clone was recorded a few times. This CDR3 is CSVRGNTEAFF. CDR3 in DNA: TGCAGCGTTCGGGGGAACACTGAAGCTTTCTTT. The chain combines TRBV29-1 with TRBJ1-1; D uncertain. The V and J ends lost 5 bases and 1 base respectively, with 5 bases between them. The CDR3 runs to 11 residues. From germline, CDR1 is SQVTM and CDR2 ANQGSEA.

There are a few counts of this clone. This sequence is one base from a far larger clone and is likely a read error. The chain has TRBV29-1 and TRBJ1-1; unclear D gene. Germline CDR1 reads SQVTM; CDR2 reads ANQGSEA. V was pared by 8 bases and J by 5 bases, with 18 bases between. CDR3 length: 13 amino acids. CDR3 coding DNA: TGCAGCACCCTAGCACAGCTTAAGACTGAAGCTTTCTTT. Amino acids: CSTLAQLKTEAFF.

This clone was seen only a few times. The chain links TRBV29-1 to TRBJ2-5, with TRBD1 matching over 9 bases. With V trimmed by 7 bases and J by 4 bases, 7 bases remained unmatched. The CDR3 is 13 residues long. Germline CDR1 reads SQVTM; CDR2 reads ANQGSEA. CDR3 in amino acids: CSAGQGMRETQYF. CDR3 bases: TGCAGCGCCGGACAGGGGATGCGAGAGACCCAGTACTTC.

The table lists this clone with a few counts. The chain joins TRBV11-2 to TRBJ2-5, with 7 nucleotides matching TRBD2. With 1 base clipped from V and 0 bases from J, the junction kept 11 bases outside the gene matches. This CDR3 is 18 amino acids long. Looked up from germline, CDR1 is SGHAT and CDR2 is FQNNGV. The CDR3 DNA sequence: TGTGCCAGCAGCTTAGGGCTATGGGGAGGGGCGTACCAAGAGACCCAGTACTTC. The encoded protein is CASSLGLWGGAYQETQYF.

The chain joins TRBV4-2 to TRBJ1-5, with TRBD1 identical over 9 bases. The CDR3 contains 17 residues. The germline gives CDR1 LGHNA, CDR2 YNFKEQ. J was trimmed by 3 bases and V by 2 bases; bases with no gene match: 8. CDR3 bases: TGTGCCAGCAGCCAACGGCTAACAGGGGGCCTCAATCAGCCCCAGCATTTT. The encoded protein is CASSQRLTGGLNQPQHF.

The V gene is TRBV19, the J gene TRBJ2-6; D may be TRBD1 (6 bases). The CDR3 contains 14 residues. Trimming pared 10 bases from V and 0 bases from J, leaving 10 bases between. CDR1 and CDR2 (germline): LNHDA, SQIVND (reference sequence). CDR3 protein: CATDSYSGANVLTF. In DNA, the CDR3 is TGTGCCACGGACAGCTACTCTGGGGCCAACGTCCTGACTTTC. The whole variable domain, filled in from reference TRBV19 and TRBJ2-6, reads DGGITQSPKYLFRKEGQNVTLSCEQNLNHDAMYWYRQDPGQGLRLIYYSQIVNDFQKGDIAEGYSVSREKKESFPLTVTSAQKNPTAFYLCATDSYSGANVLTFGAGSRLTVL.

This chain links TRBV5-6 with TRBJ2-3, with D perhaps TRBD2 (5 bases). The CDR3 is 15 amino acids. V was clipped by 2 bases and J by 2 bases, with 12 bases between them. Germline V gives CDR1 SGHDT, CDR2 YYEEEE. DNA for the CDR3: TGTGCCAGCAGCTTAGGACTGGGCCTCACAGATACGCAGTATTTT. Translated, it gives CASSLGLGLTDTQYF.

The chain joins TRBV6-5 to TRBJ2-5; D tentatively fits TRBD1 or TRBD2 (5 bases each). With 2 bases removed from V and 8 bases from J, the gap between germline ends came to 12 bases. This CDR3 region has 13 residues. Germline CDR1 MNHEY, CDR2 SVGAGI. Written as DNA, the CDR3 is TGTGCCAGCAGTTACGGGACCCGAGAAACCCAGTACTTC. This encodes CASSYGTRETQYF.

The CDR3 DNA follows: TGTGCCAGCAAGGAACCCGAGCGGACAGGAATCAATGAGCAGTTCTTC. The encoded protein is CASKEPERTGINEQFF. V is TRBV13 and J is TRBJ2-1, with 7 bases identical to TRBD1. J lost 6 bases, V lost 7 bases, and 15 bases had no gene match. The CDR3 has 16 residues. Germline V gene lookup returns CDR1 PRHDT and CDR2 FYEKMQ (reference sequence).

The V and J genes are TRBV9 and TRBJ1-2, with a tentative D call TRBD1 (6 bases). This CDR3 has 13 amino acids. Trimming cost V 3 bases and J 8 bases, with 14 bases left between them. The germline V gene encodes CDR1 SGDLS and CDR2 YYNGEE. As DNA, the CDR3 is TGTGCCAGCAGCGCATCAGGGGCCTCCGGCTACACCTTC. Protein product: CASSASGASGYTF.

This clone was counted a few times. The rearrangement uses TRBV4-3 and TRBJ2-1; 7 bases agree with TRBD2. With 4 bases clipped from V and 7 bases from J, the junction kept 19 bases outside the gene matches. There are 18 residues in the CDR3. CDR1 LGHNA and CDR2 YSLEER come from the germline V gene. The DNA of the CDR3 is TGCGCCAGCAGCCTCAACGTCGGAAGCGGGAAGTTTTTGAATGAGCAGTTCTTC. It translates to CASSLNVGSGKFLNEQFF.

This clone was found a few times. This chain connects TRBV5-5 to TRBJ2-5, with TRBD2 matching 9 bases. CDR1 is SGHKS, CDR2 YYEKEE, per germline (reference sequence). The CDR3 runs to 15 residues. Trimming cost V 6 bases and J 2 bases; bases outside gene matches: 8. Written as DNA, the CDR3 is TGTGCCAGCACTTTAGCGGGAGCCCATCAAGAGACCCAGTACTTC. Its translation: CASTLAGAHQETQYF. Looking up the rest from reference TRBV5-5 and TRBJ2-5 gives the full variable domain: DAGVTQSPTHLIKTRGQQVTLRCSPISGHKSVSWYQQVLGQGPQFIFQYYEKEERGRGNFPDRFSARQFPNYSSELNVNALLLGDSALYLCASTLAGAHQETQYFGPGTRLLVL.

There are a few counts of this clone. The V and J genes are TRBV2 and TRBJ2-1, with 7 bases identical to TRBD1. The length of the CDR3 is 14 residues. Trimming cost V 7 bases and J 4 bases; bases outside gene matches: 7. CDR1 SNHLY and CDR2 FYNNEI come from the germline V gene. The CDR3 region is CASTEGQAYNEQFF. The CDR3 region has the DNA TGTGCCAGCACAGAAGGACAGGCGTACAATGAGCAGTTCTTC.

The CDR3 protein is CASSLERQARAFF. The DNA of the CDR3 is TGCGCCAGCAGCTTGGAAAGACAGGCTAGAGCTTTCTTT. The chain combines TRBV5-1 with TRBJ1-1; tentative D call: TRBD1 (6 bases). V was cut by 0 bases and J by 10 bases, with 13 bases left in between. The CDR3 runs 13 residues. Germline V gives CDR1 SGHRS, CDR2 YFSETQ. The variable domain in full, with the rest retrieved from reference TRBV5-1 and TRBJ1-1, is KAGVTQTPRYLIKTRGQQVTLSCSPISGHRSVSWYQQTPGQGLQFLFEYFSETQRNKGNFPGRFSGRQFSNSRSEMNVSTLELGDSALYLCASSLERQARAFFGQGTRLTVV.

This clone was found a few times. The chain joins TRBV4-3 to TRBJ2-1; D not certain. V was cut by 0 bases and J by 10 bases, with 10 bases left in between. CDR1 is LGHNA, CDR2 YSLEER, per germline. This CDR3 region has 13 residues. This CDR3 reads CASSQETDREQFF. The CDR3 region has the DNA TGCGCCAGCAGCCAAGAAACGGATCGGGAGCAGTTCTTC.

This rearrangement joins TRBV29-1 to TRBJ2-4, with a weak D call TRBD2 (7 bases). The CDR3 contains 13 residues. Trimming removed 6 bases at V and 2 bases at J, with 11 bases between. CDR1 SQVTM and CDR2 ANQGSEA come from the germline V gene. The CDR3 is CSVGGATKNIQYF. The CDR3 DNA follows: TGCAGCGTGGGGGGGGCGACCAAAAACATTCAGTACTTC.

The V call is TRBV5-4, the J call TRBJ1-5; no firm D call. The CDR3 covers 14 residues. V gave up 3 bases and J gave up 2 bases, with 9 bases separating them. CDR1 SGHNT and CDR2 YYREEE come from the germline V gene (reference sequence). This chain's CDR3 is CASSSDGRNQPQHF. The CDR3 region has the DNA TGTGCCAGCAGCTCGGACGGACGCAATCAGCCCCAGCATTTT.

This clone was counted between two and nine times. V and J are TRBV27 and TRBJ1-1; perhaps TRBD1 as D (5 bases). Germline CDR1 is MNHEY and CDR2 is SMNVEV (reference sequence). V dropped 5 bases and J dropped 4 bases, with 14 bases sitting between them. There are 14 residues in the CDR3. CDR3 protein: CASSAGTYPTEAFF. The CDR3 bases are TGTGCCAGCAGTGCAGGGACTTACCCCACTGAAGCTTTCTTT.

This clone was counted a few times. V usage is TRBV5-1 and J usage is TRBJ1-1; D is unclear. Germline CDR1 and CDR2: SGHRS and YFSETQ. Trimming removed 7 bases from V and 1 base from J, with 11 bases in between. The CDR3 covers 13 residues. The CDR3 coding sequence is TGCGCCAGCGCCCCGCTCGCGAACACTGAAGCTTTCTTT. Residues: CASAPLANTEAFF.

This clone was detected many times. This rearrangement joins TRBV10-3 to TRBJ2-1; a weak D match, TRBD1 (5 bases). Germline lookup yields CDR1 ENHRY and CDR2 SYGVKD. This CDR3 spans 13 amino acids. V was trimmed by 8 bases and J by 2 bases, leaving 10 bases between them. CDR3 DNA: TGTGCCATCTGGGCAGGGCCCTACAATGAGCAGTTCTTC. This encodes CAIWAGPYNEQFF.

The chain is built from TRBV7-9 and TRBJ1-5, with D unclear. The CDR3 consists of 13 residues. V gave up 4 bases and J gave up 7 bases, with 11 bases separating them. CDR1 is SEHNR, CDR2 FQNEAQ, per germline (reference sequence). Written as DNA, the CDR3 is TGTGCCAGCAGCTCGTGGGCCGGCCAGCCCCAGCATTTT. It yields the protein CASSSWAGQPQHF.

The chain has TRBV10-3 and TRBJ2-2; possibly TRBD2 for D (6 bases). V was trimmed by 6 bases and J by 2 bases, leaving 10 bases between them. Germline CDR1 reads ENHRY; CDR2 reads SYGVKD. CDR3 length: 14 residues. CDR3 residues: CAIRRDSNTGELFF. CDR3 DNA sequence: TGTGCCATCAGGCGGGACTCTAACACCGGGGAGCTGTTTTTT.

The chain employs TRBV9 and TRBJ1-2; maybe TRBD1 (5 bases). Trimming took off 0 bases at V and 4 bases at J, with 13 bases between the two ends. Germline values: CDR1 SGDLS, CDR2 YYNGEE. The CDR3 is 15 residues long. The CDR3 loop is CASSVDGGSTYGYTF. DNA of the CDR3: TGTGCCAGCAGCGTAGACGGGGGATCGACCTATGGCTACACCTTC. The variable domain in full, with the rest retrieved from reference TRBV9 and TRBJ1-2, is DSGVTQTPKHLITATGQRVTLRCSPRSGDLSVYWYQQSLDQGLQFLIQYYNGEERAKGNILERFSAQQFPDLHSELNLSSLELGDSALYFCASSVDGGSTYGYTFGSGTRLTVV.

This rearrangement joins TRBV30 to TRBJ1-2, with 12 nucleotides matching TRBD1. The junction had 8 bases not matched to a gene; V was cut back by 5 bases and J by 4 bases. The germline V gene has CDR1 GTSNPN and CDR2 SVGIG (reference sequence). This CDR3 is 15 amino acids long. The CDR3 DNA sequence: TGTGCCTGGGCGGGACAGGGGGCGCTTAGCTATGGCTACACCTTC. The encoded protein is CAWAGQGALSYGYTF.

Points on this clone: This likely traces to a read error, being one base from a far larger clone. CDR3 sequence reads: CASSQAPTSSDTQYF. DNA for the CDR3: TGTGCCAGCAGCCAAGCCCCGACTAGTTCAGATACGCAGTATTTT. The chain is built from TRBV11-3 and TRBJ2-3; tentative D call: TRBD2 (6 bases). The germline gives CDR1 SGHNT, CDR2 YENEEA. This CDR3 region has 15 residues. Trimming cost V 5 bases and J 4 bases, with 16 bases left between them.

This clone was seen only a few times. The rearrangement links TRBV5-1 to TRBJ2-7; possibly TRBD1 or TRBD2 for D (5 bases each). Trimming took off 2 bases at V and 3 bases at J, with 12 bases between the two ends. CDR1 is SGHRS, CDR2 YFSETQ, per germline. The CDR3 consists of 14 residues. The CDR3 coding sequence is TGCGCCAGCAGCTTAGGGGACGGGAACTACGAGCAGTACTTC. Translating gives CASSLGDGNYEQYF.

The V gene is TRBV7-3, the J gene TRBJ2-3; D remains unclear. This CDR3 has 14 residues. V was trimmed by 3 bases and J by 5 bases, leaving 12 bases between them. Germline CDR1 and CDR2: SGHTA and FQGTGA. The CDR3 coding sequence is TGTGCCAGCAGCTTTCCCGGGCCGGGAGATACGCAGTATTTT. It yields the protein CASSFPGPGDTQYF.

This clone was found a few times. V gene TRBV18 combines with J gene TRBJ2-7, with 9 positions matching TRBD1. V dropped 3 bases and J dropped 4; count of bases not matched to a gene: 4. Germline-derived CDR1 and CDR2 are KGHSH and LQKENI. The CDR3 is 14 amino acids. CDR3 region: CASSPRDRAYEQYF. The CDR3 DNA sequence: TGTGCCAGCTCACCGAGGGACAGGGCGTACGAGCAGTACTTC. Supplemented by reference TRBV18 and TRBJ2-7, the full variable domain reads NAGVMQNPRHLVRRRGQEARLRCSPMKGHSHVYWYRQLPEEGLKFMVYLQKENIIDESGMPKERFSAEFPKEGPSILRIQQVVRGDSAAYFCASSPRDRAYEQYFGPGTRLTVT.

This clone has only a few counts. This rearrangement joins TRBV5-1 to TRBJ1-4, with D unclear. The CDR3 loop spans 15 amino acids. Per germline, CDR1 SGHRS and CDR2 YFSETQ. Trimming removed 0 bases at V and 8 bases at J, with 14 bases between. The DNA of the CDR3 is TGCGCCAGCAGCTTGGAGGACGGGGTACGGGAAAAACTGTTTTTT. Its translation is CASSLEDGVREKLFF.

Note on this clone: Other DNA sequences in the same sample also yield this CDR3. The V and J genes are TRBV5-4 and TRBJ2-5; 7 bases agree with TRBD1. The CDR3 is made up of 14 amino acids. Germline V CDR1 and CDR2: SGHNT, YYREEE (reference sequence). The V and J ends lost 3 bases and 5 bases, in that order; junction bases with no gene match: 7. The CDR3 here is CASSSDREWETQYF. The DNA for the CDR3 is TGTGCCAGCAGCTCCGACAGGGAGTGGGAGACCCAGTACTTC.

The chain has TRBV19 and TRBJ1-2; D is perhaps TRBD1 (5 bases). This CDR3 spans 12 amino acids. V was trimmed by 4 bases and J by 4 bases, leaving 7 bases between them. Germline V CDR1 and CDR2: LNHDA, SQIVND (reference sequence). DNA for the CDR3: TGTGCCAGTAGTACGACAGCCTATGGCTACACCTTC. This encodes CASSTTAYGYTF.